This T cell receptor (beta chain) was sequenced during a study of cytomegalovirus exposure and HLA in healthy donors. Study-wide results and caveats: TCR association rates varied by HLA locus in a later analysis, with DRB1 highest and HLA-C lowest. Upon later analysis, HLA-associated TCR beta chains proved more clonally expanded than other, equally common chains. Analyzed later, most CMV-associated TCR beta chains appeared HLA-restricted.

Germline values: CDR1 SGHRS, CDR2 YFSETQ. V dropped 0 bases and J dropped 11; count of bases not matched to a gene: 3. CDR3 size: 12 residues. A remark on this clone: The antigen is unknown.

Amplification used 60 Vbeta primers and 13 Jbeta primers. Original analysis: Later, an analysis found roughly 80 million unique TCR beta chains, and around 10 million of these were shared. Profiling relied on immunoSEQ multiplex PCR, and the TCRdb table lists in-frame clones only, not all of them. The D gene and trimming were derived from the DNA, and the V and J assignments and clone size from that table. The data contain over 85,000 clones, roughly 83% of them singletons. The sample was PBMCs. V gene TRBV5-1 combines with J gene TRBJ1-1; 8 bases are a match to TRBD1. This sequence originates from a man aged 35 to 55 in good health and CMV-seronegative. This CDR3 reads CASSLGTGRAFF. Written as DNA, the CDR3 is TGCGCCAGCAGCTTGGGGACAGGGAGGGCTTTCTTT. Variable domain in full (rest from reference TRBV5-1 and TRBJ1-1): KAGVTQTPRYLIKTRGQQVTLSCSPISGHRSVSWYQQTPGQGLQFLFEYFSETQRNKGNFPGRFSGRQFSNSRSEMNVSTLELGDSALYLCASSLGTGRAFFGQGTRLTVV.